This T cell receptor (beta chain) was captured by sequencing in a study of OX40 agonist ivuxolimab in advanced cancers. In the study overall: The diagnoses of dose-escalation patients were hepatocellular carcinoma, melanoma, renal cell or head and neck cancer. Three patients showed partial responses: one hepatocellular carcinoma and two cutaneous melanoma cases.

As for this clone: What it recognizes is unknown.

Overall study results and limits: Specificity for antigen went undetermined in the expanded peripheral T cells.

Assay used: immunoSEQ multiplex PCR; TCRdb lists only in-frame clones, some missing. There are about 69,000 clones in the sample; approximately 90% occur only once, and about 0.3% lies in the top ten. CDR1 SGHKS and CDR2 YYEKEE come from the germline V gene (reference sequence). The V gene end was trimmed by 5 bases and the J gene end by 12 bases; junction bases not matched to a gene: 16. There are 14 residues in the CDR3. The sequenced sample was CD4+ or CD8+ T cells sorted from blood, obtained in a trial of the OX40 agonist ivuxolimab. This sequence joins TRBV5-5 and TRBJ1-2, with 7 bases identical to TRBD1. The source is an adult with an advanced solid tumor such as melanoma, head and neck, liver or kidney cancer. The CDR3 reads CASRPAPGQPTDTF. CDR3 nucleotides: TGTGCCAGCAGGCCAGCCCCGGGACAGCCGACGGACACCTTC. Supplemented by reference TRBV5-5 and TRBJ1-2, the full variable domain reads DAGVTQSPTHLIKTRGQQVTLRCSPISGHKSVSWYQQVLGQGPQFIFQYYEKEERGRGNFPDRFSARQFPNYSSELNVNALLLGDSALYLCASRPAPGQPTDTFGSGTRLTVV.